This entry describes one T cell receptor beta chain. It was with 60 Vbeta and 13 Jbeta primers that the PCR ran. Measured with immunoSEQ multiplex PCR; TCRdb has only the in-frame clones, and not every one. The data hold approximately 290,000 clones, with about 80% observed a single time. This specimen comes from a study of cytomegalovirus exposure and HLA in healthy donors. The CDR3 runs to 13 residues. In germline, CDR1 is MNHEY, CDR2 SMNVEV (reference sequence). With 6 bases clipped from V and 2 bases from J, the junction kept 3 bases outside the gene matches. This receptor was taken from a girl aged 2 to 9 in good health and CMV-seronegative. Sequencing was performed on PBMCs. The chain recombines TRBV27 with TRBJ1-2; 7 nucleotides line up with TRBD1. CDR3 region: CASSGGQNYGYTF. CDR3 in DNA: TGTGCCAGCAGCGGGGGACAGAACTATGGCTACACCTTC.